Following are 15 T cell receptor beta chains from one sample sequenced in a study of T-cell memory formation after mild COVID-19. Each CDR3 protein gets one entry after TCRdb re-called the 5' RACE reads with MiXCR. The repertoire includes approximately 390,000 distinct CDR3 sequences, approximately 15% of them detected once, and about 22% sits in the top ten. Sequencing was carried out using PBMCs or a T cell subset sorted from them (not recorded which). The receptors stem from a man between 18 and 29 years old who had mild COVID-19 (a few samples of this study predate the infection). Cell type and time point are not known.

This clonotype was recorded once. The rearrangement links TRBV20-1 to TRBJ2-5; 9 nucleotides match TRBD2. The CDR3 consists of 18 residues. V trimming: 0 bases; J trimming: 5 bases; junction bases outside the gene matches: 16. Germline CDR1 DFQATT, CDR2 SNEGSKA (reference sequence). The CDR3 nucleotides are TGCAGTGCTAGAGATACGAACCCTAGCGGGGAAGTTGGGGAGACCCAGTACTTC. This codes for CSARDTNPSGEVGETQYF.

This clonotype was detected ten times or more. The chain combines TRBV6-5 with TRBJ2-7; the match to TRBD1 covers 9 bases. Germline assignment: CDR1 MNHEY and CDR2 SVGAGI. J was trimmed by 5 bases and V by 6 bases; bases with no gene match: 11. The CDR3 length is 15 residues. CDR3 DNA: TGTGCCAGCAGAAGGACAGGGGCTCACCTTGACGAGCAGTACGTC. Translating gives CASRRTGAHLDEQYV.

The CDR3 loop reads CASTEDGSYEQYF. The CDR3 DNA sequence: TGCGCCAGCACCGAGGACGGTTCCTACGAGCAGTACTTC. V and J are TRBV5-1 and TRBJ2-7; D is unresolved. The CDR3 contains 13 residues. The V and J ends lost 6 bases and 1 base respectively, with 11 bases between them. CDR1 is SGHRS, CDR2 YFSETQ, per germline.

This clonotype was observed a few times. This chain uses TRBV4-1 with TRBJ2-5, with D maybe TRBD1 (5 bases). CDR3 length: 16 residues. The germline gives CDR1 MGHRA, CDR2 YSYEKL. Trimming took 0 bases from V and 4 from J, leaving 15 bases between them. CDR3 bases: TGCGCCAGCAGCCAAGATGTTGGGGATAGGGGAGAGACCCAGTACTTC. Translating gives CASSQDVGDRGETQYF.

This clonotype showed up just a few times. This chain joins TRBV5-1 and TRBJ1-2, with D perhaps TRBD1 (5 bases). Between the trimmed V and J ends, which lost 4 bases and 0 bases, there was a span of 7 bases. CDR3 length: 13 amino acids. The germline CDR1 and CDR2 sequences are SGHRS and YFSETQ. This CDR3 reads CASSPTANYGYTF. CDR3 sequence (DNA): TGCGCCAGCAGCCCGACAGCTAACTATGGCTACACCTTC.

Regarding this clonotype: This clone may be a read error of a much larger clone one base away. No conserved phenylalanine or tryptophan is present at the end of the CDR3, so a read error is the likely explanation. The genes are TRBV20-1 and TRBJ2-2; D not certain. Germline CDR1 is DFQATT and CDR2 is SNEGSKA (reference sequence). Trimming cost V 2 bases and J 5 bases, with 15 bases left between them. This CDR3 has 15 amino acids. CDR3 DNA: TGCAGTGCTAGACCCTCGGCGGAGTATACCGGGGAGCTGTTTTCT. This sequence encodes CSARPSAEYTGELFS.

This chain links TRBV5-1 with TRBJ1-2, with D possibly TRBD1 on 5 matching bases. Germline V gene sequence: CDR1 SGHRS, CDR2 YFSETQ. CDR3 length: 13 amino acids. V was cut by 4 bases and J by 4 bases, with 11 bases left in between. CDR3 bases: TGCGCCAGCAGCGTAGAGGGGACCTATGGCTACACCTTC. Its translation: CASSVEGTYGYTF.

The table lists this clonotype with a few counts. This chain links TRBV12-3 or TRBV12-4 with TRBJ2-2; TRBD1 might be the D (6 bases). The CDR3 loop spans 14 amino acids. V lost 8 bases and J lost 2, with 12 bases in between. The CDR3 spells CASLWTANTGELFF. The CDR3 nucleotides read TGTGCCAGCCTTTGGACAGCTAACACCGGGGAGCTGTTTTTT.

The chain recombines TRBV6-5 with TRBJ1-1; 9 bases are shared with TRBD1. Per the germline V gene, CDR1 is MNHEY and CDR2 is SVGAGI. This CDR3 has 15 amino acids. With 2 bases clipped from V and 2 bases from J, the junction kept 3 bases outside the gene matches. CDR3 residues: CASSYTTGGNTEAFF. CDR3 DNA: TGTGCCAGCAGTTACACCACAGGGGGCAACACTGAAGCTTTCTTT.

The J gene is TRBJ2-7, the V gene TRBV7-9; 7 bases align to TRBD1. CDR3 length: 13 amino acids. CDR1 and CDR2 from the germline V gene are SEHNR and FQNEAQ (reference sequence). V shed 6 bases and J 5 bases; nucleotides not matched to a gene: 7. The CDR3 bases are TGTGCCAGCAGTATACGACAGGGAGACGAGCAGTACGTC. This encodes CASSIRQGDEQYV.

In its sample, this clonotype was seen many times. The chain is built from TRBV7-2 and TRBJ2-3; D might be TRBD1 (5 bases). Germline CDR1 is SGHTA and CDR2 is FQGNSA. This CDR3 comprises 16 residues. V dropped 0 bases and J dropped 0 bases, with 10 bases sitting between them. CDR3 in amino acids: CASSLAPWGSTDTQYF. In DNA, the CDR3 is TGTGCCAGCAGCTTAGCGCCGTGGGGCAGCACAGATACGCAGTATTTT.

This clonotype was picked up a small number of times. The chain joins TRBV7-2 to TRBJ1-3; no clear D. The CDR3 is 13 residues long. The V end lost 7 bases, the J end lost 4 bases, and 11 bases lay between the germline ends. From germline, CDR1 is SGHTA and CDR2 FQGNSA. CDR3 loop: CASTPGGGNTIYF. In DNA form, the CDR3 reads TGTGCCAGCACCCCAGGTGGCGGAAACACCATATATTTT.

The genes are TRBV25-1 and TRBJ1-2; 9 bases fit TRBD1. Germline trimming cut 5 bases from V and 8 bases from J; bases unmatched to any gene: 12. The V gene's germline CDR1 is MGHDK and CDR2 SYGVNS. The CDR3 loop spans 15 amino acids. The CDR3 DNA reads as TGTGCCAGCAGTCCGTGGGACAGGGAAGGGGAAGGCTACACCTTC. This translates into CASSPWDREGEGYTF.

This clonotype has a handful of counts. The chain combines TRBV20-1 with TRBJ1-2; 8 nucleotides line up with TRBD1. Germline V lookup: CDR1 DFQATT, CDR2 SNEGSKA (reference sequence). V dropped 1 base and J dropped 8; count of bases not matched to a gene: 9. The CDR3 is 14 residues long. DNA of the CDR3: TGCAGTGCTAGAGGGACAGGGAATTTTCGGGGCTACACCTTC. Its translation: CSARGTGNFRGYTF.

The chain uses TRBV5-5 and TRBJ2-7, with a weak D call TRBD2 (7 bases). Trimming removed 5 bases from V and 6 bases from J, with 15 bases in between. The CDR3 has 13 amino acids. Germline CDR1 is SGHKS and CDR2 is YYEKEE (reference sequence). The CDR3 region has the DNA TGTGCCAGCAGTTCCTCGGGGGGCCGCGAGCAGTACTTC. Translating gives CASSSSGGREQYF.